Described below is a single T cell receptor beta chain sequence and its context. V was pared by 5 bases and J by 0 bases, with 12 bases between. The CDR3 has 14 amino acids. CDR1 is SGHNT, CDR2 YYREEE, per germline (reference sequence). The data stem from a study of cytomegalovirus exposure and HLA in healthy donors. Whole-study context: Early released data comprised 80 million or so unique TCRs from HLA-typed donors.

Primers included in the PCR were 60 Vbeta and 13 Jbeta primers. Generated by immunoSEQ multiplex PCR, the TCRdb table keeps only in-frame clones and is missing some. The specimen's table records under 50,000 clones. The donors comprised healthy bone marrow donors. Each donor was nominally healthy when sampled (though unrecorded immune exposures were likely). The genes are TRBV5-4 and TRBJ2-7, with D uncertain. The sequencing sample was made of PBMCs. This receptor was identified in a male donor in good health and CMV-seronegative. CDR3 DNA: TGTGCCAGCAGGGCAGACTGGAACTCCTACGAGCAGTACTTC. Translated: CASRADWNSYEQYF.